Presented here are 2 T cell receptor beta chains from one specimen sequenced in a study of regulatory T cells in long-lasting Graves disease. The TCR beta library used iRepertoire HTBI primers with Arm-PCR amplification of CDR3. TCRdb re-analysed the multiplex PCR reads in MiXCR, keeping a single row per CDR3 protein. There are about 530,000 distinct CDR3 sequences in the sample; about 16% occur only once, and roughly 25% lies in the top ten. Time point reported: newly diagnosed GD, antithyroid drugs for less than 3 months. With RNA extracted from PBMCs as input, the TCR library was made. Separately, the same data were catalogued under a study of T cells in Graves' hyperthyroidism and ophthalmopathy.

The material was peripheral blood mononuclear cells (PBMCs), obtained at new diagnosis, from a patient treated with antithyroid drugs. The receptor source for this set is a woman aged 35 to 60 with Graves disease.

This clonotype came up a few times. The rearrangement joins TRBV14 to TRBJ1-2, with unresolved D. This CDR3 comprises 14 residues. V lost 3 bases and J 4 bases, leaving 12 bases between the germline ends. The germline gives CDR1 SGHDN, CDR2 FVKESK. CDR3 amino acids: CASSHGESLYGYTF. CDR3 bases: TGTGCCAGCAGCCACGGGGAAAGCCTCTATGGCTACACCTTC.

This clonotype was seen a few times. The chain has TRBV7-3 and TRBJ1-2; a weak D match, TRBD1 (5 bases). V was pared by 7 bases and J by 1 base, with 13 bases between. This CDR3 has 14 residues. Germline CDR1 is SGHTA and CDR2 is FQGTGA. This CDR3 is CASIAGTLNYGYTF. In nucleotides, the CDR3 is TGTGCCAGCATCGCCGGGACCCTTAACTATGGCTACACCTTC.